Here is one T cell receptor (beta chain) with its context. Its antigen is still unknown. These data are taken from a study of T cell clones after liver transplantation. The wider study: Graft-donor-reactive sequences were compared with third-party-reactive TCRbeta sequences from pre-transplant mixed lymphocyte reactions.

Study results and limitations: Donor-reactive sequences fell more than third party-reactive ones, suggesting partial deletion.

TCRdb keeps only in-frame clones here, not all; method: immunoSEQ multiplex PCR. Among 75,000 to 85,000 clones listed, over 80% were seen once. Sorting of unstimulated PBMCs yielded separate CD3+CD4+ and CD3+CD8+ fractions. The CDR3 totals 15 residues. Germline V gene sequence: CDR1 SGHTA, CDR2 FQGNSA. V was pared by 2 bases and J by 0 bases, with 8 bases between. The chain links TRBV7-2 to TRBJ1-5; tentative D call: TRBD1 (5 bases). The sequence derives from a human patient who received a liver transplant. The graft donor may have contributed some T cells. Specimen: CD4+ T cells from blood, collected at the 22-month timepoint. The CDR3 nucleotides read TGTGCCAGCAGCTTAATGGGGGATAGCAATCAGCCCCAGCATTTT. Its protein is CASSLMGDSNQPQHF.